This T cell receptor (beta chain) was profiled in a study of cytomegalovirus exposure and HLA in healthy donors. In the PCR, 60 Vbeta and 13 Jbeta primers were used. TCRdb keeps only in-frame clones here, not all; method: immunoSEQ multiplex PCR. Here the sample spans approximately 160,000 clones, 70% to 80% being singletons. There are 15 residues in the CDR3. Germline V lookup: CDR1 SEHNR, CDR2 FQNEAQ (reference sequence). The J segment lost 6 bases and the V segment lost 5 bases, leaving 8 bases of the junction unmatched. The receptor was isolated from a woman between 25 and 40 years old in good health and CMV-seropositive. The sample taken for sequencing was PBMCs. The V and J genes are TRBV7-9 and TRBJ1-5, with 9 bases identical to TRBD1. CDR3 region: CASSKPGTGLQPQHF. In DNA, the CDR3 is TGTGCCAGCAGCAAGCCCGGGACAGGGCTTCAGCCCCAGCATTTT.